Following are 20 T cell receptor beta chains from one sample sequenced in a study of T cells in Graves' hyperthyroidism and ophthalmopathy. What was amplified from RNA transcripts were TCR beta CDR3 regions. First-round RT-PCR targeting the TCR CDR3 was performed with the HTBI primer set. MiXCR, run by TCRdb on the multiplex PCR reads, gives a single entry per CDR3 protein. The top ten clones hold 3.5% to 4% of a sample with some 620,000 distinct CDR3 sequences, about a sixth of them seen once. The sequencing sample was made of blood. All receptors derive from a woman in her twenties or thirties with Graves' hyperthyroidism.

A single count supports this clonotype. Just one base apart from a much larger clone, this may be a read error. The chain uses TRBV2 and TRBJ2-5; the D is unclear. The germline V gene has CDR1 SNHLY and CDR2 FYNNEI. The CDR3 has 10 amino acids. The CDR3 coding sequence is TGTGCCACCAGTATCGAGCGCAAGTACTTC. As protein: CATSIERKYF.

This clonotype came up many times. The chain carries TRBV6-2 or TRBV6-3 and TRBJ1-1; D gene ambiguous. With 2 bases removed from V and 2 bases from J, the gap between germline ends came to 6 bases. CDR1 and CDR2 (germline): MNHEY, SVGEGT. The CDR3 totals 13 residues. CDR3: CASSYLANTEAFF. CDR3 coding DNA: TGTGCCAGCAGTTACCTCGCCAACACTGAAGCTTTCTTT.

The sample holds a few counts of this clonotype. The chain couples TRBV28 to TRBJ1-1; 8 positions match TRBD1. The CDR3 length is 18 residues. The germline CDR1 and CDR2 sequences are MDHEN and SYDVKM. With V trimmed by 6 bases and J by 3 bases, 18 bases remained unmatched. The CDR3 protein is CASSPTFGQGVSDTEAFF. Here the CDR3 DNA reads TGTGCCAGCAGCCCTACCTTCGGACAGGGAGTGTCGGACACTGAAGCTTTCTTT.

This clonotype was recorded at least ten times. V usage is TRBV6-1 and J usage is TRBJ2-1; D is ambiguous. Trimming pared 2 bases from V and 4 bases from J, leaving 6 bases between. This CDR3 has 13 residues. The germline CDR1 and CDR2 sequences are MNHNS and SASEGT. The CDR3 reads CASSEQTYNEQFF. CDR3 sequence (DNA): TGTGCCAGCAGTGAACAAACTTACAATGAGCAGTTCTTC.

The chain links TRBV19 to TRBJ1-2; D is undetermined. The CDR3 covers 12 residues. The germline CDR1 and CDR2 sequences are LNHDA and SQIVND (reference sequence). Between the trimmed V and J ends, which lost 4 bases and 2 bases, there was a span of 5 bases. DNA for the CDR3: TGTGCCAGTAGTACTTCCAACTATGGCTACACCTTC. As protein: CASSTSNYGYTF. The variable domain in full, completed from reference TRBV19 and TRBJ1-2, reads DGGITQSPKYLFRKEGQNVTLSCEQNLNHDAMYWYRQDPGQGLRLIYYSQIVNDFQKGDIAEGYSVSREKKESFPLTVTSAQKNPTAFYLCASSTSNYGYTFGSGTRLTVV.

Ten or more counts support this clonotype. The chain links TRBV5-5 to TRBJ2-3; D perhaps matches TRBD2 (5 bases). Germline CDR1 SGHKS, CDR2 YYEKEE (reference sequence). There are 16 residues in the CDR3. V was pared by 4 bases and J by 3 bases, with 18 bases between. CDR3 sequence reads: CASSPPPAGRTDTQYF. The CDR3 bases are TGTGCCAGCAGCCCGCCTCCTGCTGGGAGAACAGATACGCAGTATTTT.

This clonotype was counted at least ten times. Possible read error: a much larger clone is one base away. The rearrangement uses TRBV5-5 and TRBJ2-3, with D unresolved. The CDR3 is made up of 12 amino acids. Germline-derived CDR1 and CDR2 are SGHKS and YYEKEE (reference sequence). The germline V and J ends were trimmed by 5 bases and 0 bases, with 4 bases remaining between them. The CDR3, as DNA: TGTGCCAGCAGAACTAGCACAGATACGCAGTATTTT. The encoded protein is CASRTSTDTQYF. The variable domain in full, completed from reference TRBV5-5 and TRBJ2-3, reads DAGVTQSPTHLIKTRGQQVTLRCSPISGHKSVSWYQQVLGQGPQFIFQYYEKEERGRGNFPDRFSARQFPNYSSELNVNALLLGDSALYLCASRTSTDTQYFGPGTRLTVL.

The sample holds many counts of this clonotype. The chain couples TRBV30 to TRBJ1-2; D gene uncertain. V was pared by 1 base and J by 1 base, with 13 bases between. The CDR3 runs to 15 residues. Per the germline V gene, CDR1 is GTSNPN and CDR2 is SVGIG (reference sequence). In nucleotides, the CDR3 is TGTGCCTGGAGTGGGGTGGAAAATCATAACTATGGCTACACCTTC. Its protein is CAWSGVENHNYGYTF.

The sample holds many counts of this clonotype. The chain carries TRBV6-1 and TRBJ2-7; the match to TRBD1 covers 11 bases. V was clipped by 7 bases and J by 3 bases; unmatched bases: 5. The CDR3 spans 14 residues. Germline CDR1 is MNHNS and CDR2 is SASEGT. In DNA form, the CDR3 reads TGTGCCAGCACCGCGGACAGGGGGCTCTACGAGCAGTACTTC. Protein: CASTADRGLYEQYF.

In this sample, this clonotype turned up many times. The rearrangement links TRBV6-1 to TRBJ2-3; unclear D gene. V lost 7 bases to trimming and J lost 6 bases, with 8 bases between them. The CDR3 totals 11 residues. Germline loops: CDR1 MNHNS, CDR2 SASEGT. CDR3 DNA sequence: TGTGCCAGCACCCGATCGGATACGCAGTATTTT. Encoded protein: CASTRSDTQYF.

This clonotype was recorded many times. The rearrangement links TRBV7-8 to TRBJ1-1; a weak D match, TRBD1 (6 bases). Trimming took off 5 bases at V and 4 bases at J, with 20 bases between the two ends. This CDR3 region has 16 residues. Germline assignment: CDR1 SGHVS and CDR2 FQNEAQ. The DNA of the CDR3 is TGTGCCAGCAGCCCAGGCGCGGGGACACATAGCACTGAAGCTTTCTTT. Translating it yields CASSPGAGTHSTEAFF.

Worth noting for this clonotype: It may be a read error: a sequence one base away is much more abundant. CDR3: CAGSFVGSPNYGYTF. CDR3 in DNA: TGTGCCGGCAGTTTCGTAGGCAGCCCTAACTATGGCTACACCTTC. The V and J genes are TRBV28 and TRBJ1-2; D is uncertain. Germline V CDR1 and CDR2: MDHEN, SYDVKM. There are 15 residues in the CDR3.

This clonotype showed up many times. The rearrangement joins TRBV28 to TRBJ1-1; a possible D gene is TRBD1 (6 bases). V was cut by 2 bases and J by 3 bases, with 10 bases left in between. Germline lookup yields CDR1 MDHEN and CDR2 SYDVKM. The CDR3 spans 14 residues. The CDR3 DNA reads TGTGCCAGCAGTTTAGTCAGGGGCTACACTGAAGCTTTCTTT. Amino acids: CASSLVRGYTEAFF. Drawing the rest from reference TRBV28 and TRBJ1-1, the complete variable domain is DVKVTQSSRYLVKRTGEKVFLECVQDMDHENMFWYRQDPGLGLRLIYFSYDVKMKEKGDIPEGYSVSREKKERFSLILESASTNQTSMYLCASSLVRGYTEAFFGQGTRLTVV.

The chain joins TRBV20-1 to TRBJ2-3; 10 bases agree with TRBD1. Germline V lookup: CDR1 DFQATT, CDR2 SNEGSKA (reference sequence). The V gene end was trimmed by 6 bases and the J gene end by 4 bases; junction bases not matched to a gene: 7. The CDR3 is 14 residues long. The CDR3 bases are TGCAGTGCGGTGGACAGGGGGACTGCAGATACGCAGTATTTT. It translates to CSAVDRGTADTQYF.

Here the CDR3 DNA reads TGTGCCAGCAGCCGCAGAGTGTATGGCGGGAGTGGTTACGAGCAGTACTTC. Encoded protein: CASSRRVYGGSGYEQYF. This chain links TRBV13 with TRBJ2-7; the match to TRBD2 covers 7 bases. The germline V gene encodes CDR1 PRHDT and CDR2 FYEKMQ (reference sequence). The V segment lost 5 bases and the J segment 4 bases; nucleotides outside the gene matches: 17. CDR3 size: 17 residues.

Remarks on this clonotype: This could be a read error, since a much larger clone is one nucleotide away. The chain carries TRBV2 and TRBJ2-3; D unclear. Germline V CDR1 and CDR2: SNHLY, FYNNEI. This CDR3 spans 13 amino acids. CDR3 coding DNA: TGTGCCGGCAGTGAGCAGGCCCCGGATACGCAGTATTTT. It is translated as CAGSEQAPDTQYF.

There are many counts of this clonotype. V gene TRBV6-2 or TRBV6-3 combines with J gene TRBJ2-1; TRBD1 matches 9 bases. The CDR3 loop spans 19 amino acids. The germline V gene encodes CDR1 MNHEY and CDR2 SVGEGT. J was trimmed by 8 bases and V by 1 base; bases with no gene match: 18. The CDR3 region is CASSYFHRGGLQGAHEQFF. As DNA, the CDR3 is TGTGCCAGCAGTTACTTCCACAGGGGGGGATTACAGGGGGCTCATGAGCAGTTCTTC.

The chain uses TRBV5-1 and TRBJ2-7, with D unclear. The V gene's germline CDR1 is SGHRS and CDR2 YFSETQ. Trimming cost V 4 bases and J 4 bases, with 12 bases left between them. The CDR3 consists of 13 residues. CDR3 in amino acids: CASSPVPSYEQYF. The CDR3 nucleotides are TGCGCCAGCAGCCCCGTTCCGAGTTACGAGCAGTACTTC.

J is TRBJ2-7 and V is TRBV12-5, with D possibly being TRBD1 or TRBD2 (5 bases each). The germline V gene encodes CDR1 LGHNT and CDR2 FRNRAP. Deletions cut 4 bases from V and 0 bases from J, with 7 bases between. The CDR3 is 13 amino acids. CDR3 coding DNA: TGTGCTAGTGGTTGGGGGACCTCCTACGAGCAGTACTTC. This encodes CASGWGTSYEQYF.

In its sample, this clonotype was seen many times. The V gene is TRBV7-2, the J gene TRBJ2-2, with D possibly matching TRBD1 (5 bases). V was pared by 0 bases and J by 6 bases, with 11 bases between. CDR1 and CDR2 from the germline V gene are SGHTA and FQGNSA. The CDR3 is 15 amino acids. DNA for the CDR3: TGTGCCAGCAGCTTAGCGAAAGGGGTTCCCGGGGAGCTGTTTTTT. Residues: CASSLAKGVPGELFF.